Presented here are 27 T cell receptor beta chains from one specimen sequenced in a study of T cells after yellow fever vaccination. Each CDR3 protein is one row after TCRdb ran MiXCR on the 5' RACE reads. The table shows hundreds of thousands of distinct CDR3 sequences, with about 5% occurring only once. Sequenced here: CD4+ T cells sorted from PBMCs, sampled on the day of the yellow fever booster vaccination. These TCRs come from a man aged 18 to 35 who received the YFV17D yellow fever vaccine.

There are a few counts of this clonotype. The rearrangement links TRBV4-2 to TRBJ2-4, with 11 bases identical to TRBD1. CDR1 is LGHNA and CDR2 is YNFKEQ in the germline V gene. The CDR3 has 15 residues. J lost 7 bases, V lost 0 bases, and 2 bases had no gene match. Here the CDR3 DNA reads TGTGCCAGCAGCCAAGAGGGACAGGGGGAGAACATTCAGTACTTC. Its translation: CASSQEGQGENIQYF.

This clonotype was counted a few times. This rearrangement joins TRBV20-1 to TRBJ2-7; D may be TRBD1 or TRBD2 (5 bases each). V was trimmed by 3 bases and J by 2 bases, leaving 11 bases between them. CDR3 length equals 13 residues. Germline lookup yields CDR1 DFQATT and CDR2 SNEGSKA (reference sequence). This CDR3 is CSARWDVTYEQYF. CDR3 nucleotide sequence: TGCAGTGCTAGGTGGGACGTTACCTACGAGCAGTACTTC.

This chain's CDR3 is CASRREGGGANNEQFF. CDR3 nucleotide sequence: TGTGCCAGCAGGAGAGAGGGCGGGGGGGCCAACAATGAGCAGTTCTTC. The chain couples TRBV7-2 to TRBJ2-1, with 9 nucleotides matching TRBD2. This CDR3 comprises 16 residues. Germline CDR1 is SGHTA and CDR2 is FQGNSA. The J segment lost 5 bases and the V segment lost 6 bases, leaving 11 bases of the junction unmatched.

This chain connects TRBV20-1 to TRBJ2-1; possibly TRBD1 for D (6 bases). V lost 4 bases and J lost 0, with 10 bases in between. Germline CDR1 is DFQATT and CDR2 is SNEGSKA (reference sequence). The length of the CDR3 is 14 residues. The CDR3, as DNA: TGCAGTGCTACCTTCAGGGGCTCCTACAATGAGCAGTTCTTC. This gives the protein CSATFRGSYNEQFF.

The gene calls are TRBV5-1 and TRBJ2-3, with 14 positions matching TRBD2. The V segment lost 4 bases and the J segment 2 bases; nucleotides outside the gene matches: 9. Germline V gene data show CDR1 as SGHRS and CDR2 as YFSETQ. The CDR3 is 18 residues long. CDR3 nucleotide sequence: TGCGCCAGCAGCCACGGGACTAGCGGGGGCCTACACACAGATACGCAGTATTTT. This encodes CASSHGTSGGLHTDTQYF.

This clonotype was detected ten times or more. The chain joins TRBV20-1 to TRBJ2-1; D gene uncertain. This CDR3 is 14 amino acids long. The V end lost 1 base, the J end lost 2 bases, and 9 bases lay between the germline ends. Germline CDR1 and CDR2: DFQATT and SNEGSKA (reference sequence). CDR3 region: CSARAPVPYNEQFF. CDR3 nucleotides: TGCAGTGCTAGAGCGCCCGTCCCCTACAATGAGCAGTTCTTC.

This clonotype was recorded a few times. CDR3 in DNA: TGTGCCAGCAGTTATACAGGGGGAAACACCATATATTTT. It is translated as CASSYTGGNTIYF. This chain joins TRBV6-6 and TRBJ1-3; a weak D match, TRBD1 (6 bases). CDR1 and CDR2 (germline): MNHNY, SVGAGI (reference sequence). V dropped 3 bases and J dropped 4 bases, with 7 bases sitting between them. The CDR3 consists of 13 residues.

This clonotype was recorded at least ten times. V gene TRBV10-3 combines with J gene TRBJ1-1; the D gene is possibly TRBD1 (5 bases). Germline V CDR1 and CDR2: ENHRY, SYGVKD. Between the trimmed V and J ends, which lost 2 bases and 4 bases, there was a span of 11 bases. This CDR3 is built from 14 residues. CDR3 in DNA: TGTGCCATCAGTGAGAAGGGGATGGCCACTGAAGCTTTCTTT. Its protein product is CAISEKGMATEAFF.

V is TRBV6-1 and J is TRBJ2-7; 8 bases are a match to TRBD1. The germline V gene encodes CDR1 MNHNS and CDR2 SASEGT. The CDR3 is 12 amino acids. The trim removed 5 bases at V and 3 bases at J, leaving 0 bases unmatched. Here the CDR3 reads CASSTGGYEQYV. Written as DNA, the CDR3 is TGTGCCAGCAGTACAGGGGGCTACGAGCAGTACGTC.

Ten or more counts support this clonotype. The rearrangement links TRBV12-3 or TRBV12-4 to TRBJ1-2, with 8 bases that match TRBD1. The CDR3 length is 17 residues. V trimming: 3 bases; J trimming: 2 bases; junction bases outside the gene matches: 11. The CDR3 spells CASSFLLYRGKNYGYTF. DNA for the CDR3: TGTGCCAGCAGTTTCCTTCTCTACAGGGGGAAGAACTATGGCTACACCTTC.

This clonotype occurred many times. The chain uses TRBV12-3 or TRBV12-4 and TRBJ2-7; TRBD1 matches 7 bases. Losses at the gene ends were 5 bases for V and 2 bases for J; bases not matched to a gene: 6. The length of the CDR3 is 14 residues. In nucleotides, the CDR3 is TGTGCCAGCAGTATCCGGGACAGAGCCTACGAGCAGTACTTC. Its protein is CASSIRDRAYEQYF.

This clonotype appeared a few times. The chain joins TRBV5-1 to TRBJ2-3; unclear D gene. The CDR3 consists of 14 residues. V dropped 0 bases and J dropped 2 bases, with 7 bases sitting between them. The germline gives CDR1 SGHRS, CDR2 YFSETQ. CDR3 nucleotides: TGCGCCAGCAGCTTGGCCTCGGCCACAGATACGCAGTATTTT. As protein: CASSLASATDTQYF.

This clonotype was seen only a few times. J is TRBJ2-5 and V is TRBV5-1; D may be TRBD1 (5 bases). Germline values: CDR1 SGHRS, CDR2 YFSETQ. This CDR3 region has 13 residues. Trimming pared 2 bases from V and 5 bases from J, leaving 10 bases between. The CDR3 spells CASSFVPGETQYF. The CDR3 nucleotides are TGCGCCAGCAGCTTCGTCCCAGGGGAGACCCAGTACTTC.

Ten or more counts support this clonotype. The chain combines TRBV6-1 with TRBJ2-3, with 8 bases matching TRBD1. Germline assignment: CDR1 MNHNS and CDR2 SASEGT. V gave up 6 bases and J gave up 5 bases; unmatched junction bases: 7. The CDR3 sequence is 14 residues long. The CDR3 DNA follows: TGTGCCAGCAGCGCCGACAGGGGAGGAGATACGCAGTATTTT. This codes for CASSADRGGDTQYF.

Many counts were recorded for this clonotype. The chain combines TRBV20-1 with TRBJ2-3, with 13 positions matching TRBD2. This CDR3 has 15 amino acids. Germline CDR1 DFQATT, CDR2 SNEGSKA (reference sequence). J was trimmed by 0 bases and V by 6 bases; bases with no gene match: 3. CDR3 DNA sequence: TGCAGTGCCAAGGGACTAGCGGGGAGCACAGATACGCAGTATTTT. This gives the protein CSAKGLAGSTDTQYF.

The rearrangement uses TRBV20-1 and TRBJ1-5; the D gene is possibly TRBD1 (5 bases). Germline CDR1 DFQATT, CDR2 SNEGSKA (reference sequence). This CDR3 is 14 amino acids long. V was cut by 0 bases and J by 7 bases, with 13 bases left in between. Written as DNA, the CDR3 is TGCAGTGCTAGAGATGTGGTAGGGGACCAGCCCCAGCATTTT. This codes for CSARDVVGDQPQHF.

This clonotype has at least ten counts. The V and J genes are TRBV7-8 and TRBJ1-5; D possibly corresponds to TRBD1 (5 bases). The CDR3 totals 15 residues. V lost 5 bases and J lost 2, with 13 bases in between. Germline assignment: CDR1 SGHVS and CDR2 FQNEAQ. The DNA of the CDR3 is TGTGCCAGCAGCGGGCAGCGACAGCGCAATCAGCCCCAGCATTTT. Translating it yields CASSGQRQRNQPQHF.

This clonotype was detected a few times. V usage is TRBV5-6 and J usage is TRBJ1-1; perhaps TRBD1 as D (6 bases). Trimming removed 2 bases from V and 0 bases from J, with 17 bases in between. This CDR3 comprises 17 residues. Germline values: CDR1 SGHDT, CDR2 YYEEEE. Here the CDR3 DNA reads TGTGCCAGCAGCTTTGGAACAGGGTCGTTTTTGAACACTGAAGCTTTCTTT. It translates to CASSFGTGSFLNTEAFF. Combining the CDR3 with reference TRBV5-6 and TRBJ1-1 gives the whole variable domain DAGVTQSPTHLIKTRGQQVTLRCSPKSGHDTVSWYQQALGQGPQFIFQYYEEEERQRGNFPDRFSGHQFPNYSSELNVNALLLGDSALYLCASSFGTGSFLNTEAFFGQGTRLTVV.

This clonotype was counted between two and nine times. The J gene is TRBJ1-4, the V gene TRBV7-9; 7 bases line up with TRBD1. This CDR3 is built from 14 residues. V lost 6 bases to trimming and J lost 7 bases; unmatched junction nucleotides: 8. The germline V gene encodes CDR1 SEHNR and CDR2 FQNEAQ (reference sequence). The CDR3 bases are TGTGCCAGCAGTCACGACAGGGAAGGTGAAAAACTGTTTTTT. Residues: CASSHDREGEKLFF.

This clonotype has ten or more counts. The rearrangement links TRBV5-1 to TRBJ2-5, with 9 bases lining up with TRBD2. The CDR3 is made up of 16 amino acids. Trimming removed 0 bases from V and 1 base from J; junction bases left unmatched: 4. In germline, CDR1 is SGHRS, CDR2 YFSETQ. CDR3 DNA: TGCGCCAGCAGCTTGGCCTCGACTAGCGGCCAAGAGACCCAGTACTTC. This codes for CASSLASTSGQETQYF.

This clonotype occurred many times. The chain links TRBV5-1 to TRBJ2-2; D call uncertain. Trimming took off 7 bases at V and 4 bases at J, with 11 bases between the two ends. The CDR3 contains 13 residues. Germline V CDR1 and CDR2: SGHRS, YFSETQ. This CDR3 reads CASAPSTTGELFF. The CDR3 DNA reads as TGCGCCAGCGCCCCCTCTACCACCGGGGAGCTGTTTTTT.

In its sample, this clonotype was seen a few times. The chain links TRBV9 to TRBJ1-5; D perhaps matches TRBD1 (6 bases). CDR3 length: 15 residues. Germline V gives CDR1 SGDLS, CDR2 YYNGEE. V gave up 3 bases and J gave up 6 bases, with 16 bases separating them. The CDR3 reads CASSADLGGGQPQHF. In DNA, the CDR3 is TGTGCCAGCAGCGCGGACCTGGGGGGCGGTCAGCCCCAGCATTTT.

In this sample, this clonotype turned up many times. The rearrangement joins TRBV7-9 to TRBJ1-2, with D possibly matching TRBD1 (6 bases). Germline lookup yields CDR1 SEHNR and CDR2 FQNEAQ (reference sequence). Trimming left V 7 bases short and J 2 bases short, with 14 bases between. This CDR3 region has 14 residues. The chain's CDR3 is CASTPGHQNYGYTF. CDR3 coding DNA: TGTGCCAGCACCCCGGGACATCAAAACTATGGCTACACCTTC.

The chain joins TRBV5-5 to TRBJ2-2; TRBD2 matches at 12 bases. V lost 4 bases and J lost 2; bases outside the gene matches: 9. The CDR3 covers 18 residues. Germline V CDR1 and CDR2: SGHKS, YYEKEE (reference sequence). CDR3 nucleotide sequence: TGTGCCAGCAGCCGTTTACTAGCGGGGGGTCCTAACACCGGGGAGCTGTTTTTT. The encoded protein is CASSRLLAGGPNTGELFF. Full variable domain (missing parts from reference TRBV5-5 and TRBJ2-2): DAGVTQSPTHLIKTRGQQVTLRCSPISGHKSVSWYQQVLGQGPQFIFQYYEKEERGRGNFPDRFSARQFPNYSSELNVNALLLGDSALYLCASSRLLAGGPNTGELFFGEGSRLTVL.

This clonotype was detected many times. The chain has TRBV5-1 and TRBJ2-3; D may correspond to TRBD1 or TRBD2 (5 bases each). V gave up 4 bases and J gave up 2 bases, with 17 bases separating them. CDR3 length: 16 amino acids. Germline CDR1 SGHRS, CDR2 YFSETQ. DNA for the CDR3: TGCGCCAGCAGCCTAGAGTCCCGGGGACCCACAGATACGCAGTATTTT. It specifies CASSLESRGPTDTQYF.

This clonotype was detected ten times or more. This chain links TRBV12-3 or TRBV12-4 with TRBJ2-1; 11 bases are a match to TRBD2. The CDR3 is made up of 15 amino acids. Trimming cost V 3 bases and J 9 bases; bases outside gene matches: 7. CDR3 in amino acids: CASSFGSGGDPEQFF. CDR3 coding DNA: TGTGCCAGCAGTTTTGGTAGCGGGGGGGACCCTGAGCAGTTCTTC.

This clonotype occurred a few times. This sequence joins TRBV7-2 and TRBJ1-6, with no clear D. Trimming cost V 7 bases and J 5 bases, with 15 bases left between them. The CDR3 spans 15 residues. CDR1 is SGHTA and CDR2 is FQGNSA in the germline V gene. The CDR3 loop is CASTQTGVDNSPLHF. The CDR3 region has the DNA TGTGCCAGCACCCAGACCGGGGTTGATAATTCACCCCTCCACTTT. Filled out from reference TRBV7-2 and TRBJ1-6, the complete variable domain reads GAGVSQSPSNKVTEKGKDVELRCDPISGHTALYWYRQSLGQGLEFLIYFQGNSAPDKSGLPSDRFSAERTGGSVSTLTIQRTQQEDSAVYLCASTQTGVDNSPLHFGNGTRLTVT.